This record covers a single TCR beta chain. The antigen remains undetermined. The naive CD8 fraction comprised CD45RO-negative cells positively selected for CCR7 and excluded terminally differentiated effector memory CD45RA+ cells. Caucasian adults living in Nashville, Tennessee, provided all samples. V lost 1 base and J 6 bases, leaving 13 bases between the germline ends. The germline gives CDR1 MNHNS, CDR2 SASEGT. The length of the CDR3 is 16 residues. This sample was included in a study of shared clonotypes between healthy human individuals. Study observations and caveats: Estimated richness was generally greater in naive than memory subsets.

The authors split each subset's genomic DNA evenly across several immunoSEQ plates. Generated by immunoSEQ multiplex PCR, the TCRdb table keeps only in-frame clones and is missing some. This table has 1.5 million to 2.5 million clones, just under 95% appearing once. The source of this sequence is a man younger than 30 in good health. This sequence joins TRBV6-1 and TRBJ1-6, with D uncertain. Sequences were obtained from naive CD8+ T cells sorted from blood. The CDR3 nucleotides are TGTGCCAGCAGTGAAGAGGCTGGGGTCGGTAATTCACCCCTCCACTTT. Its translation: CASSEEAGVGNSPLHF.